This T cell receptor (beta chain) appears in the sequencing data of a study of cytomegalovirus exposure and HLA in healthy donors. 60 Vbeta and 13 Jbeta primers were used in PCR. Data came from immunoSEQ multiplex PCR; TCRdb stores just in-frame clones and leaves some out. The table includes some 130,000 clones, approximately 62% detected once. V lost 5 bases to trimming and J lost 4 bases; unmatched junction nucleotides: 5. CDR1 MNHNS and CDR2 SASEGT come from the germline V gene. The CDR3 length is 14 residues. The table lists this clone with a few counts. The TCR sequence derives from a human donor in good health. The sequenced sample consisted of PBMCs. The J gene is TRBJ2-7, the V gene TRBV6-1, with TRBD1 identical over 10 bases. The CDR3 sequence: CASSPSGQGYEQYF. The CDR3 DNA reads TGTGCCAGCAGTCCCTCGGGACAGGGGTACGAGCAGTACTTC.